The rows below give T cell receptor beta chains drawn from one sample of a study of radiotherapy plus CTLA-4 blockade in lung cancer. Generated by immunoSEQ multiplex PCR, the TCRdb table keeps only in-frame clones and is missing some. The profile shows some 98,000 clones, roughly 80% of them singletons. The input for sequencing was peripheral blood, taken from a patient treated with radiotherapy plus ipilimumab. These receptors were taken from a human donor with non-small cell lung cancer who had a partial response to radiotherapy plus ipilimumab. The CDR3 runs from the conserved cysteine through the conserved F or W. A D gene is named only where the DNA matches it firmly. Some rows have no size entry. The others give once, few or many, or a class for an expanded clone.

CASSSKREGRTDTQYF,TRBV5-4,NA,16,TRBD2
CASSPWDRDGYTF,TRBV6-6,NA,13,TRBD1
CASSESGEAEAFF,TRBV10-2,NA,13,NA
CASSFGTGTTDTQYF,TRBV11-1,few,15,TRBD1
CASSRTSRGYEQYF,TRBV6-1,NA,14,TRBD2
CASSLSRFQPQHF,TRBV27,NA,13,NA
CASSEGAGLSYGYTF,TRBV5-1,NA,15,TRBD1
CASSLARGDGYTF,TRBV5-4,NA,13,NA
CASSLSMTDSNQPQHF,TRBV27,NA,16,NA
CASKEEGRTEAFF,TRBV6-6,NA,13,NA
CASRRGPQETQYF,TRBV6-1,few,13,TRBD1
CASSLTIYEQYF,TRBV6-1,NA,12,NA
CASSLGGSGSGNTIYF,TRBV7-9,NA,16,NA
CASSLTDRVEAFF,TRBV18,NA,13,TRBD1
CASSGQFRNQPQHF,TRBV2,NA,14,NA
CSVGGTSGDSTDTQYF,TRBV29-1,NA,16,TRBD2
CAAKGRGRDTGELFF,TRBV2,few,15,NA
CASSWGDRVTYEQYF,TRBV28,few,15,TRBD1
CASSPTGGVNEAFF,TRBV9,NA,14,NA
CASSPTPWTSGTYEQYF,TRBV27,once,17,TRBD2
CASSVASGSPGELFF,TRBV2,once,15,TRBD2
CAWSVGTGTYEQYF,TRBV30,few,14,TRBD1
CASSVTGGDGYTF,TRBV2,NA,13,TRBD1
CASSIQTENQPQHF,TRBV19,NA,14,NA
CASSLARNEQFF,TRBV7-9,NA,12,NA
CASSSLGTANTGELFF,TRBV5-1,NA,16,TRBD1
CASSLATPGTGAGGYTF,TRBV11-2,NA,17,TRBD1
CAWNPGDTEAFF,TRBV30,NA,12,NA
CASSRDRNSNQPQHF,TRBV4-2,NA,15,NA
CASSWSWTSPGLVNNEQFF,TRBV5-1,NA,19,TRBD2
CASSLRGRSFGELFF,TRBV13,NA,15,NA
CASSSMRGVPLEQYF,TRBV28,NA,15,NA
CASSRQGARVYEQYF,TRBV6-5,NA,15,TRBD1
CASSYRGVTTGELFF,TRBV11-2,few,15,NA
CASSQNRDRAVPDTQYF,TRBV5-1,NA,17,TRBD1
CASRGDGTGELFF,TRBV6-4,NA,13,NA
CASSFLAGGTGELFF,TRBV5-1,NA,15,TRBD2
CASSYLEVLGGYTF,TRBV6-5,NA,14,NA
CASLRGRGSTDTQYF,TRBV19,NA,15,NA
CASSLYGSVADTQYF,TRBV27,NA,15,NA
CASSSGGRPNYGYTF,TRBV6-5,NA,15,NA
CASSNRGQGVVEAFF,TRBV19,NA,15,TRBD1
CASSIDRAEAFF,TRBV19,NA,12,NA
CASSSLAGGQETQYF,TRBV28,NA,15,TRBD2
CASSVDPAGGNEQFF,TRBV9,NA,15,NA
CASTRAGVVGLIETQYF,TRBV28,NA,17,TRBD2
CASSDVGRYTEAFF,TRBV2,NA,14,NA